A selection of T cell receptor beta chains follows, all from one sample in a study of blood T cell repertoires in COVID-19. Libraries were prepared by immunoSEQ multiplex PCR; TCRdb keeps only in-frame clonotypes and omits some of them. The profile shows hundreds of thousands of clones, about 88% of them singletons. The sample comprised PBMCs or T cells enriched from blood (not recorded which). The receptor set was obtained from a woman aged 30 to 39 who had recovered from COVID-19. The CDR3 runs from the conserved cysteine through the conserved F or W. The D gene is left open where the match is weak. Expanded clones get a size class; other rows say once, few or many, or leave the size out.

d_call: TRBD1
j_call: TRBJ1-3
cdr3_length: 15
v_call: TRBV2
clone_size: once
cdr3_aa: CASRVTGGLGNTIYF
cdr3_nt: TGTGCCAGCAGGGTGACAGGGGGCCTTGGAAACACCATATATTTT

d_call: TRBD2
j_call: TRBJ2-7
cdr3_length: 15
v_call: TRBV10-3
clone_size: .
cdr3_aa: CATQETSGSSYEQYF
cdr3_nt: TGTGCCACGCAGGAGACTAGCGGGAGCTCCTACGAGCAGTACTTC

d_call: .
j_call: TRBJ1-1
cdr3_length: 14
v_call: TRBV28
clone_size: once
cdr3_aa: CASSSPSVNTEAFF
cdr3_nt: TGTGCCAGCAGTTCCCCATCGGTTAACACTGAAGCTTTCTTT

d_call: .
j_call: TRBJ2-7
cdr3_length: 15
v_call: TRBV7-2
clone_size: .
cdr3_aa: CASSLAPRVPYEQYF
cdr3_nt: TGTGCCAGCAGCTTAGCCCCCAGGGTCCCATACGAGCAGTACTTC

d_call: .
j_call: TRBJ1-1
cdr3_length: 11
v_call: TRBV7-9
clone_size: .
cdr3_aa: CASSGEREAFF
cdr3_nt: TGTGCCAGCAGCGGGGAGAGAGAAGCTTTCTTT

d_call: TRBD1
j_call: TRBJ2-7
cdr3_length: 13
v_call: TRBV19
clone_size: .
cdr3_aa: CASSTDRGYEQYF
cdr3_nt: TGTGCCAGTAGTACGGACAGGGGTTACGAGCAGTACTTC

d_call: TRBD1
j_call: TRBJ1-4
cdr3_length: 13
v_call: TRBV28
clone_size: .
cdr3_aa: CASSRDRGEKLFF
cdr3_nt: TGTGCCAGCAGCCGGGACAGGGGTGAAAAACTGTTTTTT

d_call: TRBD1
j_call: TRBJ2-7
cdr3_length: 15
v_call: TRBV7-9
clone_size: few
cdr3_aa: CASSSDRGDTYEQYF
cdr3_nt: TGTGCCAGCAGCTCGGACAGGGGGGACACCTACGAGCAGTACTTC

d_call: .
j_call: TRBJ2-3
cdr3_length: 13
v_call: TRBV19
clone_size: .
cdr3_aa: CASSTPSTDTQYF
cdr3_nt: TGTGCCAGTAGTACCCCGAGCACAGATACGCAGTATTTT

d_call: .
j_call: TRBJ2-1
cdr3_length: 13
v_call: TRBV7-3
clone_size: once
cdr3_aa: CASSLRAYNEQFF
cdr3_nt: TGTGCCAGCAGCTTAAGAGCTTACAATGAGCAGTTCTTC

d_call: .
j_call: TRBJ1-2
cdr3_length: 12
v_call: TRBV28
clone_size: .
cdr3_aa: CASTTVGGGYTF
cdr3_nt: TGTGCCAGCACCACAGTAGGGGGAGGCTACACCTTC

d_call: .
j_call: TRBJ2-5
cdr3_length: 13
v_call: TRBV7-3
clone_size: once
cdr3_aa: CASSVDRQETQYF
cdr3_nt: TGTGCCAGCAGCGTTGACAGACAAGAGACCCAGTACTTC

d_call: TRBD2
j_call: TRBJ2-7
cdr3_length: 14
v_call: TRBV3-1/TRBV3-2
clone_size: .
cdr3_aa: CASRNSGSSDEQYF
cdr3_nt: TGTGCCAGCAGGAATAGCGGGTCTTCCGACGAGCAGTACTTC

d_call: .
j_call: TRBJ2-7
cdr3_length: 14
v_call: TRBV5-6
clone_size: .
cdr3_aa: CASSSPGWIGEQYF
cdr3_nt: TGTGCCAGCAGCTCCCCGGGGTGGATTGGAGAGCAGTACTTC

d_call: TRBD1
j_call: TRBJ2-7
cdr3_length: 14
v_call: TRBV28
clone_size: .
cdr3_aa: CASRGGTGIDEQYF
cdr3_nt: TGTGCCAGCAGGGGGGGGACAGGGATCGACGAGCAGTACTTC

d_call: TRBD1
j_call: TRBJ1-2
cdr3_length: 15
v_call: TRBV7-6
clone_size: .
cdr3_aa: CASSLGTAANYGYTF
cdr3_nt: TGTGCCAGCAGCCTAGGGACAGCAGCTAACTATGGCTACACCTTC

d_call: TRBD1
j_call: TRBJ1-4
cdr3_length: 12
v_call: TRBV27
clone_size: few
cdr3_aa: CASSTGGEKLFF
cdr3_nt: TGTGCCAGCAGCACAGGGGGCGAAAAACTGTTTTTT

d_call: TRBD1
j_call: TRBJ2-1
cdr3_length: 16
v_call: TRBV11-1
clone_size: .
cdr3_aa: CASSLSRTGIYNEQFF
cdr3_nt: TGTGCCAGCAGCTTAAGTAGGACAGGGATTTACAATGAGCAGTTCTTC

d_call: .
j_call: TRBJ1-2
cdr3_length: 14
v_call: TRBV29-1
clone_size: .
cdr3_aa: CSVEDPGQGYGYTF
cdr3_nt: TGCAGCGTTGAAGATCCTGGGCAGGGCTATGGCTACACCTTC

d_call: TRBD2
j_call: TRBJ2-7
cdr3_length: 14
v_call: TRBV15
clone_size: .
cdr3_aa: CATSREAGGGEQYF
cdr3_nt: TGTGCCACCAGCAGAGAAGCTGGGGGGGGCGAGCAGTACTTC

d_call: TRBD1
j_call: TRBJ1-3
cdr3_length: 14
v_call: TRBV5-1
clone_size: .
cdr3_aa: CASSLADRGNTIYF
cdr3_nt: TGCGCCAGCAGCTTGGCGGACAGGGGGAACACCATATATTTT

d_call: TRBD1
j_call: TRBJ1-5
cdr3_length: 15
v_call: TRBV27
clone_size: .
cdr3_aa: CASSSGQGGNQPQHF
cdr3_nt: TGTGCCAGCAGTTCAGGACAGGGCGGCAATCAGCCCCAGCATTTT

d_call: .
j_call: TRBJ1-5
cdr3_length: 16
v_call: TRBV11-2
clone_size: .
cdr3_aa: CASSPSYRVGNQPQHF
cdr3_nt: TGTGCCAGCAGCCCTTCCTACAGGGTTGGAAATCAGCCCCAGCATTTT

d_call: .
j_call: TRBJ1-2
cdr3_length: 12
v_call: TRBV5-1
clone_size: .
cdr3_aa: CASSYSFYGYTF
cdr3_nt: TGCGCCAGTAGTTACAGTTTCTATGGCTACACCTTC

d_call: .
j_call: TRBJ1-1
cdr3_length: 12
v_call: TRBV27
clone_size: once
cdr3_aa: CASSFRDSPAFF
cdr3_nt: TGTGCCAGCAGTTTCCGGGACTCTCCCGCTTTCTTT

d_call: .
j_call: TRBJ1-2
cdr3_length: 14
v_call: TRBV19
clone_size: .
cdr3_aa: CASSFLDSPGGYTF
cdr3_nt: TGTGCCAGTAGTTTCCTAGACAGCCCTGGAGGCTACACCTTC

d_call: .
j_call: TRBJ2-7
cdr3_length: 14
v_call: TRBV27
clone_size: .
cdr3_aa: CASRVTSPLGEQYF
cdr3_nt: TGTGCCAGCAGGGTGACTAGTCCTTTGGGGGAGCAGTACTTC

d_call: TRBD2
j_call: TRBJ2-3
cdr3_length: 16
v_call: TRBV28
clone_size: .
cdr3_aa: CASGSPASGSTDTQYF
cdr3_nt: TGTGCCAGCGGCTCCCCGGCTAGCGGGAGCACAGATACGCAGTATTTT

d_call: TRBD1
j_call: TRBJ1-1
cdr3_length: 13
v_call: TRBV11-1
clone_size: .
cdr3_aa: CASSKDRETEAFF
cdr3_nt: TGTGCCAGCAGCAAAGACAGGGAAACTGAAGCTTTCTTT

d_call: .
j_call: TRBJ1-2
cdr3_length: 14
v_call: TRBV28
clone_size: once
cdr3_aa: CASSLGQISLGYTF
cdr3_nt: TGTGCCAGCAGTTTAGGACAGATCTCCCTTGGCTACACCTTC

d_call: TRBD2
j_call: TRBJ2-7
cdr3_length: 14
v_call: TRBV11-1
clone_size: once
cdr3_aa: CASGGTGNLYEQYF
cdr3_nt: TGTGCGAGCGGGGGAACAGGGAATCTCTACGAGCAGTACTTC

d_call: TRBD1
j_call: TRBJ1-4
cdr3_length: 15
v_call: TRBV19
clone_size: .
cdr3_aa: CASRTPGDRTEKLFF
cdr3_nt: TGTGCCAGTAGAACCCCCGGGGACAGGACTGAAAAACTGTTTTTT

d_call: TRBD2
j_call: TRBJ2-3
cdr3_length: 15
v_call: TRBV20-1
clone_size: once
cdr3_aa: CSASASGGAEDTQYF
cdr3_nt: TGCAGTGCTAGTGCTAGCGGGGGGGCCGAAGATACGCAGTATTTT

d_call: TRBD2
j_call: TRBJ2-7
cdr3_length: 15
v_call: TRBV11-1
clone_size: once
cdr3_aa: CASRLLAGGAYEQYF
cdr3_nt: TGTGCCAGCAGATTACTAGCGGGAGGGGCCTACGAGCAGTACTTC

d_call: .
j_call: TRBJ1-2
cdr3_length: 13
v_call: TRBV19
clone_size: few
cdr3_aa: CASSSQGIYGYTF
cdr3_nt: TGTGCCAGTAGTAGCCAGGGGATCTATGGCTACACCTTC

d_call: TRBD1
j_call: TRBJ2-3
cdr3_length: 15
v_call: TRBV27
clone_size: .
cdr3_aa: CASSARTGFPPPAYF
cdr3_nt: TGTGCCAGCAGTGCCAGGACAGGATTCCCGCCACCAGCGTATTTT

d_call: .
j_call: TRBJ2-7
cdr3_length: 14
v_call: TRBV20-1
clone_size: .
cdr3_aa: CSASGRPESYEQYF
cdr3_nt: TGCAGTGCTAGTGGCAGGCCCGAATCCTACGAGCAGTACTTC

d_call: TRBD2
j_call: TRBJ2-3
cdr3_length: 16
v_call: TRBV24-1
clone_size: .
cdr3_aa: CATSDWTSGSTDTQYF
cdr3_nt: TGTGCCACCAGTGATTGGACTAGCGGGAGCACAGATACGCAGTATTTT

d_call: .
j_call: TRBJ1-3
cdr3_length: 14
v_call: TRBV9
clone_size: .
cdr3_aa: CASSAQGNGNTIYF
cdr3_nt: TGTGCCAGCAGCGCCCAGGGGAATGGAAACACCATATATTTT

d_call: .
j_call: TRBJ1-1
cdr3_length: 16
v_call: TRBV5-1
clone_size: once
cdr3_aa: CASSLNTANLNTEAFF
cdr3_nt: TGCGCCAGCAGCTTGAACACCGCAAATTTGAACACTGAAGCTTTCTTT

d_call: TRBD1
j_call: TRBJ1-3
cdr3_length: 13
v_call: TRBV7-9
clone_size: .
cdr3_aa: CASSVDRDGTIYF
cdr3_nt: TGTGCCAGCAGCGTCGACAGGGACGGCACCATATATTTT

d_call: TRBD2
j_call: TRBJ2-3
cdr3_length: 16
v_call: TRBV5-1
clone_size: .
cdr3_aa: CASSFGTSGSTDTQYF
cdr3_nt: TGCGCCAGCAGCTTTGGGACTAGCGGGAGCACAGATACGCAGTATTTT

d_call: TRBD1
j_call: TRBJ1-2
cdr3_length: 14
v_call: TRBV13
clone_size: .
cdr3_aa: CASSFQGANYGYTF
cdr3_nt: TGTGCCAGCAGCTTCCAGGGGGCTAACTATGGCTACACCTTC

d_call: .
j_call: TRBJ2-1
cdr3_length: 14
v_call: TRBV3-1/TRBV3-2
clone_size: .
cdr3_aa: CASSQGADYNEQFF
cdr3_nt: TGTGCCAGCAGCCAGGGGGCGGACTACAATGAGCAGTTCTTC

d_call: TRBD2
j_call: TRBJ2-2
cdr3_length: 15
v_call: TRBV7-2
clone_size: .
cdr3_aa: CASSHSGANTGELFF
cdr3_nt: TGTGCCAGCAGCCATAGCGGGGCGAACACCGGGGAGCTGTTTTTT

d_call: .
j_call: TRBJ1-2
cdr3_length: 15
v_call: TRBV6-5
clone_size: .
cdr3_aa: CASTEKTGARGGYTF
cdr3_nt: TGTGCCAGCACCGAGAAGACAGGTGCTAGAGGCGGCTACACCTTC

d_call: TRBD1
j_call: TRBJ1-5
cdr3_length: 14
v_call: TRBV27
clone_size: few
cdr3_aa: CASSPGQAVQPQHF
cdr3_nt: TGTGCCAGCAGTCCTGGACAGGCTGTTCAGCCCCAGCATTTT

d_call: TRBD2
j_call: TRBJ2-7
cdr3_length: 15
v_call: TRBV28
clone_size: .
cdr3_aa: CASRSAGGSSYEQYF
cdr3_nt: TGTGCCAGCAGATCCGCGGGAGGCAGCTCCTACGAGCAGTACTTC